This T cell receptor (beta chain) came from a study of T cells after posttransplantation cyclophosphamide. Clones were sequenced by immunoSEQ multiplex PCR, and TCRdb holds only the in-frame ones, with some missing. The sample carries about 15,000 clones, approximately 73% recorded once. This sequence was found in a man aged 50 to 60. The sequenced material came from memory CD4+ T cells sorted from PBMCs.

CDR3 loop: CASFRDRAYEQYF. CDR3 bases: TGTGCCAGTTTTCGGGACAGAGCCTACGAGCAGTACTTC. This chain uses TRBV5-6 with TRBJ2-5; 7 bases line up with TRBD1. The last part of the DNA fits TRBJ2-7 better; the J call may be wrong. Germline CDR1 is SGHDT and CDR2 is YYEEEE. This CDR3 comprises 13 residues.